This paragraph reports one T cell receptor (beta chain). Its specific antigen is unknown. One base away there is no much larger clone; base qualities are not given. This entry belongs to a study of cytomegalovirus exposure and HLA in healthy donors (dated by TCRdb to about 2017). Regarding the research as a whole: An earlier analysis of approximately 600 of the donors reported 250 to 300 Gb of sequence data and about 100 million unique TCR beta sequences from around 200 million T cells. Of the 300 to 450 genotyped donors, approximately 83% fell in the genetic ancestry cluster associated with self-reported Caucasian donors. The study profiled the T cell repertoires of more than 500 subjects by immunosequencing and related them to cytomegalovirus serostatus. HLA typing included class I and class II loci at four-digit resolution. In the later analysis, no new phenotypic data were used to find candidate immune exposures; instead, reliance was placed on TCR beta sequences and their occurrence across donors. To decide whether each TCR beta V gene segment behaved as functional or pseudogenic, an earlier analysis of some 600 of the donors relied on high-throughput TCR beta sequencing. High-throughput TCR immunosequencing, statistical association of individual TCRs with disease status, and machine learning were combined to predict cytomegalovirus infection status. The study aimed to test whether cataloging public T cell receptors could reveal signatures of past pathogen exposure. Roughly 320 gigabases of sequencing data and approximately 92 million unique TCR sequences made up an early release that covered nearly 650 HLA-typed donors. Every discovery cohort repertoire had been produced on one sequencing platform. A later genetic analysis took genome-wide SNP genotypes for about three fifths of the roughly 700 donors and used that subset as a discovery cohort. Donor age, sex, ethnicity and CMV serostatus were compiled alongside the repertoire data. Among 398 genotyped donors of the cohort, an average of approximately 230,000 unique TCR beta nucleotide sequences were sequenced per donor, 15% to 20% of them non-productive. Besides the first cohort of more than 650 subjects, a separate validation cohort made up of some 110 different subjects was used. Typing coverage differed by locus: A, B, C, DRB1 and DQB1 were typed in about 620-630 donors, DQA1 in about 550, DPA1 in 600 to 610, and DPB1 in just under 490. Roughly 5 DR-DQ haplotypes were handled as single units for association and clustering, since linkage in the cohort was strong. To study patterns of TCR occurrence, a later analysis re-analyzed previously published TCR beta repertoires from 700 or so donors and added high-resolution HLA genotyping. General study outcomes and caveats: A further reported finding was that TCR beta sequences accurately predicted the HLA-A and HLA-B alleles for most subjects in the first cohort. In a later analysis, most CMV-associated TCR beta chains were found to appear HLA-restricted, with HLA associations seemingly driven largely by CMV exposure. The earlier analysis of some 540 of the donors excluded some 15 rarely observed V segments, including chromosome 9 orphons, because counts were too low. Across donors, most TCR sequences were observed very rarely, whereas some public TCRs were present in many individuals. The classifier was reported to diagnose cytomegalovirus status with high specificity and sensitivity in both the original and validation cohorts. Linkage disequilibrium might explain the correlated functional status among segregating V segments, but an unknown experimental factor could not be excluded. An association between a missense DCLRE1C variant and V-gene and J-gene trimming of TCR beta chains was found in a later genetic analysis and replicated in an independent cohort. Because HLA typing was missing for some donors at each locus, association tests included only the typed subset. In an earlier analysis of some 500 of the donors, most TCR beta V segments were observed in productive rearrangements about 87% or about 30% of the time, broadly matching IMGT annotations. Specific HLA alleles were associated with some 15,000 TCR beta sequences at a false discovery rate of 0.05 in a later analysis. In a later analysis, the rate of TCR association differed among HLA loci, with DRB1 alleles having the most associated TCRs and HLA-C alleles having the fewest. A later genetic analysis reported fewer N-insertions in productive TCRs among donors in an Asian-associated ancestry cluster than the roughly 620-donor mean. A group of highly shared sequence variants was considered likely to be a technical artifact of the sequencing pipeline. The authors suggested that the approach could potentially be extended to other disease states and immunological phenotypes. The presence/absence analyses assumed that sequencing depth was roughly uniform across donors, and that assumption may not be true. The study gave a list of some 150 TCR beta chains associated with cytomegalovirus. A later analysis found that HLA-associated TCR beta chains were more clonally expanded and had lower generation probabilities than equally common non-associated chains. Immune exposure information for the cohort was limited to CMV serostatus. This cohort had only TCR beta chains sequenced, and the lack of alpha or paired-chain data limited which features could be detected. Several of the top co-occurrence clusters appeared to be linked to parvovirus B19, influenza, CMV and Epstein-Barr virus, according to a later analysis. When HLA alleles, especially DR and DQ, strongly co-occurred, TCR associations were difficult to assign to individual alleles. A few of the identified cytomegalovirus-associated TCR beta chains were confirmed in vitro to be specific for cytomegalovirus antigens.

Library generation was performed with the immunoSEQ multiplex PCR assay. For the multiplex PCR, a mixture combining 60 forward primers for TCR Vbeta segments and 13 reverse primers for TCR Jbeta segments was used. A multiplex PCR assay on genomic DNA amplified the CDR3 region of rearranged TCR beta genes. Amplified TCR beta libraries were sequenced as 87-base-pair reads on the Illumina HiSeq System. Regarding the original processing steps: A later analysis counted around 72 million unique TCR beta chains across the 650 to 700 repertoires, and roughly 10 million of these chains were shared by at least two donors. A nearest-neighbor algorithm error-corrected the raw reads and collapsed the reads into unique sequences, merging closely related sequences to remove PCR and sequencing errors. V, D and J gene segments were assigned by aligning CDR3 sequences to IMGT reference sequences. For a sequence to be retained, a match of at least six nucleotides to both a V gene segment and a J gene segment was required. Rearrangements were called productive when the CDR3 lacked stop codons and stayed in frame with V and J; all others were non-productive. Following IMGT convention, CDR3 was defined as the stretch from the second conserved V-encoded cysteine up to the conserved J-encoded phenylalanine. In an earlier analysis of around 570 of the donors, sequences lacking an unambiguous match to a single V gene segment were excluded. In an earlier analysis of almost 600 of the donors, a V segment was called functional when productive rearrangements were above 56.7%, and segregating when the standard deviation between donors exceeded 5%. To diagnose cytomegalovirus status from the catalog of TCR beta chain sequences, a statistical classification framework was built. A later analysis assigned V and J genes by comparing TCR nucleotide sequences with IMGT/GENE-DB human TR gene sequences. A later analysis assigned CDR3 sequences and most-parsimonious VDJ recombination scenarios with the TCRdist pipeline. In a later analysis, each TCR beta chain was defined by its CDR3 amino acid sequence together with its V-gene family, and reads without a unique V-gene family were excluded. A later analysis removed roughly 590 highly shared, low-generation-probability nucleotide sequences to deal with suspected cross-contamination and a sequencing artifact. In a later analysis, a clonal expansion index was calculated for each public chain from normalized within-repertoire ranks of inferred template counts. Generation probabilities in a later analysis came from a VDJ recombination model fitted to out-of-frame rearrangements, and those results were checked against IGoR. A later analysis scored TCR-TCR, TCR-HLA and TCR-CMV co-occurrence with hypergeometric tests, applying a repertoire-size bias correction to TCR pairs. To estimate false discovery rates, a later analysis permuted the HLA or CMV assignments 20 times. In a later analysis, co-occurring TCRs were grouped with DBSCAN, and TCRdist sequence similarity was added when clustering was performed within HLA-allele-positive subsets. Repertoires with fewer than 30,000 or more than 120,000 public chains were left out of co-occurrence clustering, as were about five repertoires with anomalous nucleotide sharing. TCRdb stores this immuneACCESS table with in-frame sequences only. Part of the clones is absent; in the studies checked, under half of the shortfall reflects unresolved V genes, and no reason is known for the rest. D and trimming were read from the DNA, whereas the V and J calls and clone size are those reported in that table. Counted in this sample were 60,000 to 70,000 clones; about four fifths of them appeared once. The top ten hold approximately 4.3% of the sample.

The cohort was made up of approximately 670 healthy bone marrow donors. Cohort members were all nominally healthy when sampled, although unrecorded immune exposures were likely present. The donor was CMV seronegative and was included in the group of several hundred seronegative cohort members. A peripheral blood sample was provided by each donor, and peripheral blood mononuclear cells were used for TCR beta sequencing. Genomic DNA was extracted from the blood cell samples with the Qiagen DNeasy Blood Extraction Kit. The origin of this receptor is a woman aged 30 to 39 in good health and CMV-seronegative. What was sequenced was PBMCs.

The CDR3 reads CAWRKTSGSSAGANVLTF. The sequence in DNA is TGTGCCTGGAGGAAAACTAGCGGGAGTTCCGCTGGGGCCAACGTCCTGACTTTC. The chain is encoded by TRBV30 joined to TRBJ2-6, and 11 junctional nucleotides match TRBD2. V is pruned by 3 bases and J by 2 bases, leaving 9 bases of the junction without a gene match. The CDR3, cysteine through phenylalanine, is 18 amino acids long. The read is trimmed to its CDR3 DNA, 54 bases read in frame from base 1. Sequences GTSNPN (CDR1) and SVGIG (CDR2) are obtained from the germline V gene (reference sequence).